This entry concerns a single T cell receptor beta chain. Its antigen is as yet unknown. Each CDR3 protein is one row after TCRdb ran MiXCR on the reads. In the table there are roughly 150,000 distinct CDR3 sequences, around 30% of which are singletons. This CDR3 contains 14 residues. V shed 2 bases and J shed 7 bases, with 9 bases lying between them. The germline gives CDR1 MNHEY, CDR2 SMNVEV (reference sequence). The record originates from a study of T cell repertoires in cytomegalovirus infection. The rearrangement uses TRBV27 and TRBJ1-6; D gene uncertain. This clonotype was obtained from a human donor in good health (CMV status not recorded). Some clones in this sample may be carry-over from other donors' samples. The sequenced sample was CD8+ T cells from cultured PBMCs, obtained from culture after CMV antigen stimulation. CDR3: CASSLRSLNSPLHF. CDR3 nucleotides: TGTGCCAGCAGTTTACGCAGCCTAAATTCACCCCTCCACTTT.